A selection of T cell receptor beta chains follows, all from one sample in a study of CD8+CD57+ T cells in acquired aplastic anemia. TCRdb redid the calling of the reads with MiXCR, one entry per CDR3 protein. Of fewer than 300,000 distinct CDR3 sequences detected, 82% appear once; the ten largest clones hold approximately 40%. The sequenced sample was sorted CD4+, CD8+, or CD8+CD57+ T cells (not recorded which) from PBMCs. All receptors derive from a human donor with aplastic anemia. CDR3s include the opening cysteine and the closing phenylalanine or tryptophan. A D gene is named only where the DNA matches it firmly.

D	length	V	J	DNA	CDR3
-	14	TRBV9	TRBJ2-5	TGTGCCAGCAGAAGAGCCAGGAAGATTCAGTACTTGGACTTC	CASRRARKIQYLDF
-	14	TRBV7-3	TRBJ2-3	TGTGCCAGCAGCTTCGCGCGAGGGCGCGAGGAGCAGTATTTT	CASSFARGREEQYF
TRBD1	14	TRBV2	TRBJ1-6	TGTGCCAGCAGTTCAGACAGGGGCAATACGCAGTTCCACTTT	CASSSDRGNTQFHF
-	17	TRBV7-2	TRBJ2-6	TGTGCCAGCAGCTTAGGTGCGGGCGTCACAGATACGCAGGTCCTGACTTTC	CASSLGAGVTDTQVLTF
TRBD1	15	TRBV11-2	TRBJ2-5	TGTGCCAGCAGCCCCCAACAGGGGGCAAAAGAGACCCAGTACTTC	CASSPQQGAKETQYF
-	14	TRBV15	TRBJ2-7	TGTGCCACCAGCAGAGGGGGCCTGCAATACGACCAGTACTTC	CATSRGGLQYDQYF
-	10	TRBV2	TRBJ1-4	TGTGCCAGCTCGGGAACGCGACTGTTTTTT	CASSGTRLFF
-	13	TRBV5-1	TRBJ2-3	TGTGCCAGCGGCGAGCGTGCGGCCGATACGCAGTATTTT	CASGERAADTQYF
TRBD2	14	TRBV20-1	TRBJ2-7	TGCAGTGCAACGACTAGCGGAACCCTCTACGAGCAGTACTTC	CSATTSGTLYEQYF
-	13	TRBV7-2	TRBJ1-5	TGCGCCAGCAGCTATACAGGGCCGCAGCCCCGGAATTTT	CASSYTGPQPRNF
-	14	TRBV9	TRBJ2-5	TGTGCCAGCAGCCCAACCCGACAGGAGAGACCCAATAACTTC	CASSPTRQERPNNF